Below, one T cell receptor (beta chain) is given with its context. Each CDR3 protein gets one entry after TCRdb re-called the RT-PCR reads with MiXCR. The sample carries around 700,000 distinct CDR3 sequences, 12% to 15% recorded once. The CDR3 has 13 amino acids. After removal of 4 bases from V and 7 bases from J, the junction contained 9 bases not matched to a gene. Germline V gene data show CDR1 as DFQATT and CDR2 as SNEGSKA (reference sequence). The chain uses TRBV20-1 and TRBJ1-2, with TRBD1 matching over 7 bases. This TCR was sampled from a female donor in good health, serving as a healthy control. The sample comprised memory CD4+ T cells from blood. CDR3 sequence (DNA): TGCAGTGCTAAAGCGACAGGGAGGGGTGGCTACACCTTC. This gives the protein CSAKATGRGGYTF.